This is a list of T cell receptor beta chains from one sample in a study of graft-versus-host responses after intestinal transplantation. Sequencing used immunoSEQ multiplex PCR; TCRdb keeps in-frame clones, though not all of them. Of about 14,000 clones in the sample, around 94% were seen once. Sequences were derived from PBMCs, sampled 9 days after transplant. The receptors shown here come from a human patient who received an intestinal transplant, so some T cells may come from the graft donor. Both conserved end residues are part of each CDR3. Fields, in order: V gene, J gene, CDR3 protein.

V gene: TRBV7-9; J gene: TRBJ2-7; CDR3 protein: CASSLRYEQYF
V gene: TRBV29-1; J gene: TRBJ2-1; CDR3 protein: CSAWTADNEQFF
V gene: TRBV11-2; J gene: TRBJ2-5; CDR3 protein: CASSLVMTGTQYF
V gene: TRBV28; J gene: TRBJ2-1; CDR3 protein: CASSLGNGEQFF
V gene: TRBV19; J gene: TRBJ1-2; CDR3 protein: CASSPEVVYGYTF
V gene: TRBV4-1; J gene: TRBJ2-1; CDR3 protein: CASSQATSGSYNEQFF
V gene: TRBV5-1; J gene: TRBJ2-1; CDR3 protein: CASSLTAGGGNEQFF
V gene: TRBV2; J gene: TRBJ1-4; CDR3 protein: CASTGQGEYEKLFF
V gene: TRBV30; J gene: TRBJ1-5; CDR3 protein: CAWSVGSASNQPQHF
V gene: TRBV2; J gene: TRBJ2-3; CDR3 protein: CASSEQGGPTDTQYF
V gene: TRBV2; J gene: TRBJ1-5; CDR3 protein: CASSATLDRVDQPQHF
V gene: TRBV27; J gene: TRBJ1-1; CDR3 protein: CASGGAEAFF
V gene: TRBV7-6; J gene: TRBJ2-5; CDR3 protein: CASSRWGRSEETQYF
V gene: TRBV28; J gene: TRBJ2-5; CDR3 protein: CAAASAGDVRETQYF
V gene: TRBV5-1; J gene: TRBJ2-1; CDR3 protein: CASSLDGVDEQFF
V gene: TRBV28; J gene: TRBJ2-3; CDR3 protein: CASSSPPGYRGPDTQYF
V gene: TRBV6-5; J gene: TRBJ2-7; CDR3 protein: CASSYSASGRTLGQYF
V gene: TRBV6-5; J gene: TRBJ2-3; CDR3 protein: CASSYSTGLSEYF
V gene: TRBV7-6; J gene: TRBJ2-1; CDR3 protein: CASSLDSGSLNEQFF
V gene: TRBV4-2; J gene: TRBJ1-5; CDR3 protein: CASSQVQAYSNQPQHF
V gene: TRBV10-3; J gene: TRBJ1-5; CDR3 protein: CAISPGQGNQPQHF
V gene: TRBV5-1; J gene: TRBJ2-3; CDR3 protein: CASSFRRWLSTDTQYF
V gene: TRBV21-1; J gene: TRBJ2-6; CDR3 protein: CASSKSGQLYSGANVLTF
V gene: TRBV6-5; J gene: TRBJ2-5; CDR3 protein: CASSPSGAAQETQYF
V gene: TRBV10-2; J gene: TRBJ2-7; CDR3 protein: CASSELARPYEQYF
V gene: TRBV14; J gene: TRBJ2-3; CDR3 protein: CASSQEVLVFGSDTQYF
V gene: TRBV20-1; J gene: TRBJ1-1; CDR3 protein: CSARGGREAFF
V gene: TRBV27; J gene: TRBJ2-7; CDR3 protein: CASSLCPDERPDYEQYF
V gene: TRBV29-1; J gene: TRBJ2-3; CDR3 protein: CSLDTDTQYF
V gene: TRBV20-1; J gene: TRBJ2-7; CDR3 protein: CSAVGSYEQYF
V gene: TRBV6-5; J gene: TRBJ1-1; CDR3 protein: CASSYSTANTEAFF
V gene: TRBV19; J gene: TRBJ1-2; CDR3 protein: CASSPLGYGYTF
V gene: TRBV6-1; J gene: TRBJ2-7; CDR3 protein: CASSEAGRAYEQYF
V gene: TRBV19; J gene: TRBJ2-7; CDR3 protein: CATSPTGQLYEQYF
V gene: TRBV19; J gene: TRBJ1-1; CDR3 protein: CASSIVLNTEAFF
V gene: TRBV29-1; J gene: TRBJ2-7; CDR3 protein: CSVTSGGGEQYF
V gene: TRBV11-2; J gene: TRBJ2-1; CDR3 protein: CASSASLGEQFF
V gene: TRBV9; J gene: TRBJ2-1; CDR3 protein: CASSGQAFDEQFF
V gene: TRBV19; J gene: TRBJ1-1; CDR3 protein: CASSIAKWMNTEAFF
V gene: TRBV28; J gene: TRBJ2-6; CDR3 protein: CATLRAGGSGANVLTF
V gene: TRBV27; J gene: TRBJ2-7; CDR3 protein: CASSLTGSYEQYF
V gene: TRBV27; J gene: TRBJ2-2; CDR3 protein: CASSSRNTGELFF
V gene: TRBV2; J gene: TRBJ2-5; CDR3 protein: CASSEALAGKQGRQETQYF
V gene: TRBV28; J gene: TRBJ2-5; CDR3 protein: CASSKRGALYQETQYF
V gene: TRBV7-5; J gene: TRBJ2-3; CDR3 protein: CARSPGFTDTQYF
V gene: TRBV9; J gene: TRBJ2-3; CDR3 protein: CASSVGSPRTDTQYF
V gene: TRBV6-5; J gene: TRBJ2-2; CDR3 protein: CASSYRQGWNTGELFF
V gene: TRBV9; J gene: TRBJ2-1; CDR3 protein: CASSVMASGYNEQFF
V gene: TRBV11-2; J gene: TRBJ2-3; CDR3 protein: CASRELGATSDTQYF
V gene: TRBV11-2; J gene: TRBJ1-2; CDR3 protein: CASIPGGNYGYTF
V gene: TRBV5-1; J gene: TRBJ2-3; CDR3 protein: CASSLVTWTPEGGTDTQYF
V gene: TRBV7-6; J gene: TRBJ1-4; CDR3 protein: CASSLGLGEKLFF
V gene: TRBV11-2; J gene: TRBJ2-3; CDR3 protein: CASRREMGLAGTDTQYF
V gene: TRBV13; J gene: TRBJ2-7; CDR3 protein: CASSLGHQGTPSYEQYF
V gene: TRBV27; J gene: TRBJ2-5; CDR3 protein: CASSLMAANSQETQYF
V gene: TRBV27; J gene: TRBJ2-1; CDR3 protein: CASSPLGNEQFF
V gene: TRBV9; J gene: TRBJ2-6; CDR3 protein: CASSVGVSSGANVLTF
V gene: TRBV4-1; J gene: TRBJ2-1; CDR3 protein: CASSQTSGISYNEQFF